One TCR beta chain is described in this entry. What it binds is unknown. Amplification used 60 Vbeta primers and 13 Jbeta primers. The assay was immunoSEQ multiplex PCR, and TCRdb's table has in-frame clones only and misses some. The data show around 130,000 clones, approximately 80% seen once. CDR3 size: 13 residues. The ends lost 6 bases at V and 2 bases at J; junction bases unmatched: 4. CDR1 and CDR2 (germline): MNHEY, SVGAGI. These data come from a study of cytomegalovirus exposure and HLA in healthy donors. Study-wide context: Out of about 190 million T cells, an earlier analysis found about 120 million unique TCR beta sequences in total. Out of approximately 400 genotyped donors, about 84% belonged to the Caucasian-associated ancestry cluster.

Study outcomes and limitations: Common viral pathogens (according to a later analysis) appeared linked to several of the most significant clusters.

The sequencing sample was made of PBMCs. This receptor was identified in a man aged 50 to 60 in good health and CMV-seronegative. This chain connects TRBV6-5 to TRBJ2-7, with TRBD2 matching over 7 bases. The CDR3 spells CASRREGTYEQYF. The CDR3 DNA follows: TGTGCCAGCAGAAGGGAGGGAACCTACGAGCAGTACTTC.